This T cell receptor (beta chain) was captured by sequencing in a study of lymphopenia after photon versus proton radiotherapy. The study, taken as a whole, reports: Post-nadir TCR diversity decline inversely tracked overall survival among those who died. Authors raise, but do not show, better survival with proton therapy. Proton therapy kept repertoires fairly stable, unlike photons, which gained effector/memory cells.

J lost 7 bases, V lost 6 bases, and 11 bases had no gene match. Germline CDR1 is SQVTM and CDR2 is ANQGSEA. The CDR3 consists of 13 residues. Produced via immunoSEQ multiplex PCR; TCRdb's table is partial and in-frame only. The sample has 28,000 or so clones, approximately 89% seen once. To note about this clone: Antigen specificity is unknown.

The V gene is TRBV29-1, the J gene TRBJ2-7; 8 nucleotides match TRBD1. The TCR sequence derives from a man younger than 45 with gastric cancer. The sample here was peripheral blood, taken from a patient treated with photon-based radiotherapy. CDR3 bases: TGCAGCGTCCAAGGGCAGGGGGCAGGGGAGCAGTACTTC. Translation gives CSVQGQGAGEQYF.